Sequencing of this T cell receptor (beta chain) was carried out in a study of OX40 agonist ivuxolimab in advanced cancers. Looking at the study overall: Age averaged 60 years (range roughly 20 to 90), and more than 80% were male.

TCRdb keeps only in-frame clones here, not all; method: immunoSEQ multiplex PCR. The sample lists roughly 48,000 clones; about 83% were seen once. The sample was CD4+ or CD8+ T cells sorted from blood, taken in a trial of the OX40 agonist ivuxolimab. This TCR was recovered from an adult with an advanced solid tumor such as melanoma, head and neck, liver or kidney cancer.

CDR3 DNA sequence: TGTGCCACCAGCAGCATAGGGGAGTGGAGGACAGATACGCAGTATTTT. It yields the protein CATSSIGEWRTDTQYF. The V and J genes are TRBV15 and TRBJ2-3, with D possibly called TRBD1 or TRBD2 (5 bases each). Between the trimmed V and J ends, which lost 3 bases and 3 bases, there was a span of 16 bases. Germline loops: CDR1 LNHNV, CDR2 YYDKDF (reference sequence). The CDR3 is 16 residues long.